The source of this T cell receptor beta chain is a study of CD8+ T cells in alopecia areata. Whole-study results and caveats: Especially in alopecia totalis/universalis, lesional scalp showed greater clonality than normal scalp did. Scalp data also include sequences from resident alphabeta T cells of normal skin.

Comments on this clone: Its antigen is not known.

Extracted RNA was reverse transcribed into cDNA, the sequencing template. Profiled with immunoSEQ multiplex PCR; TCRdb holds only in-frame clones, not every one. The sample records 250,000 or so clones, under 70% being singletons. There are 14 residues in the CDR3. With 7 bases removed from V and 3 bases from J, the gap between germline ends came to 16 bases. The germline CDR1 and CDR2 sequences are SQVTM and ANQGSEA. Sampling of alopecia areata patients yielded lesional scalp punch biopsies as well as peripheral blood. The sample was CD4+ T cells sorted from blood, taken at week 0. This TCR was recovered from a human donor with alopecia areata. The chain combines TRBV29-1 with TRBJ2-1, with D tentatively TRBD1 (6 bases). The CDR3 bases are TGCAGCGGCCTGAGGGACAAGAGCTACAATGAGCAGTTCTTC. The encoded protein is CSGLRDKSYNEQFF.